This T cell receptor (beta chain) originates from a study of shared clonotypes between healthy human individuals. The DNA input per sorted-subset replicate PCR was about 220 ng, corresponding to 28,000 or so T cell genomes. The assay was immunoSEQ multiplex PCR, and TCRdb's table has in-frame clones only and misses some. The sample lists around 1.9 million clones, 85% to 95% occurring once. Naive CD8 isolation took CD45RO-negative cells positively selected for CCR7 and excluded terminally differentiated effector memory CD45RA+ cells. The CDR3 runs to 13 residues. Looked up from germline, CDR1 is SGHNT and CDR2 is YENEEA. The V segment lost 5 bases and the J segment 5 bases; nucleotides outside the gene matches: 4.

Specimen: naive CD8+ T cells from PBMCs. This sequence originates from a man aged 18 to 29 in good health. Some clones in this sample may be carry-over from other donors' samples. This chain uses TRBV11-3 with TRBJ2-5, with 8 bases that match TRBD1. In DNA form, the CDR3 reads TGTGCCAGCAGCATCCACAGGGGGGAGACCCAGTACTTC. This codes for CASSIHRGETQYF.